What follows are 2 T cell receptor beta chains derived from one specimen sequenced in a study of T-cell memory formation after mild COVID-19. Each CDR3 protein is one row after TCRdb ran MiXCR on the 5' RACE reads. This sample has roughly 340,000 distinct CDR3 sequences, with 20% to 25% found just once. Material for sequencing was PBMCs or a T cell subset sorted from them (not recorded which). These receptors all stem from a man between 18 and 29 years old who had mild COVID-19 (a few samples of this study predate the infection). Cell type and time point are not known.

This clonotype was counted a few times. The V and J genes are TRBV7-2 and TRBJ1-6; 9 positions agree with TRBD1. Germline V lookup: CDR1 SGHTA, CDR2 FQGNSA. This CDR3 comprises 17 residues. With 1 base clipped from V and 6 bases from J, the junction kept 7 bases outside the gene matches. As DNA, the CDR3 is TGTGCCAGCAGCTTAGTGGGGACAGGGACCATTAATTCACCCCTCCACTTT. This encodes CASSLVGTGTINSPLHF.

The chain couples TRBV20-1 to TRBJ2-5; either TRBD1 or TRBD2 may supply D (6 bases each). V was pared by 3 bases and J by 5 bases, with 25 bases between. Germline-derived CDR1 and CDR2 are DFQATT and SNEGSKA (reference sequence). CDR3 length equals 17 residues. CDR3 coding DNA: TGCAGTGCTAGTCCGTTCCGGGGGCCACAAACTTTTGAGACCCAGTACTTC. It translates to CSASPFRGPQTFETQYF.